The 18 T cell receptor beta chains below come from one sample, sequenced in a study of blood T cell repertoires in COVID-19. Only in-frame clones appear in the TCRdb table, and some are missing; sequencing was by immunoSEQ multiplex PCR. This table holds some 76,000 clones, roughly 90% found once. Sample: peripheral blood. The source is a man in his fifties or sixties with acute or convalescent COVID-19.

This clone has just one count. The gene calls are TRBV5-4 and TRBJ2-7; possible D gene TRBD1, 5 bases. V was trimmed by 2 bases and J by 4 bases, leaving 7 bases between them. CDR1 SGHNT and CDR2 YYREEE come from the germline V gene (reference sequence). The CDR3 runs to 12 residues. DNA for the CDR3: TGTGCCAGCAGCTTTCAGGGTTACGAGCAGTACTTC. Translation gives CASSFQGYEQYF.

This rearrangement joins TRBV2 to TRBJ1-5; tentatively, D is TRBD1 (6 bases). CDR1 and CDR2 (germline): SNHLY, FYNNEI. The CDR3 loop spans 14 amino acids. The ends were cut back, 8 bases at V and 2 bases at J, with 13 bases in the middle. The CDR3 loop reads CASGWAGGNQPQHF. The CDR3 DNA follows: TGTGCCAGCGGGTGGGCAGGGGGCAATCAGCCCCAGCATTTT.

The chain employs TRBV10-1 and TRBJ1-5; tentatively, D is TRBD1 (5 bases). The ends were cut back, 5 bases at V and 5 bases at J, with 10 bases in the middle. The CDR3 extends over 13 amino acids. Germline CDR1 WNHNN, CDR2 SYGVQD (reference sequence). CDR3 residues: CASSQGGDQPQHF. The CDR3 bases are TGCGCCAGCAGTCAGGGTGGCGATCAGCCCCAGCATTTT.

CDR3 bases: TGCGCCAGCAGCCTTCCCCATACAGTAGAGACCCAGTACTTC. Residues: CASSLPHTVETQYF. This rearrangement joins TRBV5-1 to TRBJ2-5, with D uncertain. Trimming stripped 4 bases from V and 4 bases from J, with 14 bases between. Germline-derived CDR1 and CDR2 are SGHRS and YFSETQ. This CDR3 region has 14 residues.

This sequence joins TRBV19 and TRBJ1-4; 7 bases fit TRBD1. Per germline, CDR1 LNHDA and CDR2 SQIVND (reference sequence). The CDR3 covers 15 residues. The V segment lost 5 bases and the J segment 0 bases; nucleotides outside the gene matches: 3. The CDR3 DNA sequence: TGTGCCAGTAGTGCCAGGGGGGCAACTAATGAAAAACTGTTTTTT. It codes for CASSARGATNEKLFF.

This chain's CDR3 is CSVEINGYTF. The CDR3 DNA follows: TGCAGCGTTGAAATAAATGGCTACACCTTC. The rearrangement uses TRBV29-1 and TRBJ1-2; D gene unclear. The CDR3 extends over 10 amino acids. V lost 2 bases and J 6 bases, leaving 4 bases between the germline ends. Germline V CDR1 and CDR2: SQVTM, ANQGSEA.

Concerning this clone: The sample has other DNA sequences that encode this CDR3 too. V usage is TRBV19 and J usage is TRBJ2-2; the match to TRBD1 covers 8 bases. Germline V gene lookup returns CDR1 LNHDA and CDR2 SQIVND (reference sequence). Trimming removed 5 bases from V and 1 base from J; junction bases left unmatched: 3. The CDR3 runs 15 residues. The CDR3 region has the DNA TGTGCCAGTAGTCCCGGGACAGGGAACACCGGGGAGCTGTTTTTT. It translates to CASSPGTGNTGELFF.

The J gene is TRBJ1-5, the V gene TRBV20-1, with 7 bases lining up with TRBD1. CDR1 is DFQATT and CDR2 is SNEGSKA in the germline V gene (reference sequence). This CDR3 comprises 14 residues. J was trimmed by 8 bases and V by 3 bases; bases with no gene match: 10. The CDR3 region has the DNA TGCAGTGCTAGTAACAGGGGTGGGTTTGAGCCCCAGCATTTT. Encoded protein: CSASNRGGFEPQHF.

The rearrangement links TRBV18 to TRBJ1-1; D may be TRBD1 (6 bases). CDR3 length: 13 residues. Trimming took off 6 bases at V and 5 bases at J, with 13 bases between the two ends. Per the germline V gene, CDR1 is KGHSH and CDR2 is LQKENI. CDR3 sequence: CASSIQGETEAFF. As DNA, the CDR3 is TGTGCCAGCTCCATACAGGGTGAGACTGAAGCTTTCTTT.

The chain carries TRBV7-9 and TRBJ1-6; 7 bases agree with TRBD1. The V gene's germline CDR1 is SEHNR and CDR2 FQNEAQ (reference sequence). The CDR3 runs 16 residues. The V and J ends lost 5 bases and 7 bases, in that order; junction bases with no gene match: 11. CDR3 sequence: CASSSSRGAGNSPLHF. DNA of the CDR3: TGTGCCAGCAGCAGTAGCAGGGGGGCCGGGAATTCACCCCTCCACTTT.

This chain uses TRBV30 with TRBJ2-2; maybe TRBD1 (6 bases). This CDR3 is built from 16 residues. Germline V lookup: CDR1 GTSNPN, CDR2 SVGIG (reference sequence). V was clipped by 0 bases and J by 3 bases, with 14 bases between them. The chain's CDR3 is CAWSVTRNRDTGELFF. DNA for the CDR3: TGTGCCTGGAGTGTAACTAGAAACAGGGACACCGGGGAGCTGTTTTTT.

V and J are TRBV28 and TRBJ2-3, with TRBD2 matching 15 bases. The CDR3 totals 18 residues. Trimming took 3 bases from V and 3 from J; bases not matched to a gene: 7. Germline V gene data show CDR1 as MDHEN and CDR2 as SYDVKM. This CDR3 is CASSFRTSGRALTDTQYF. The CDR3 coding sequence is TGTGCCAGCAGTTTTCGGACTAGCGGGAGGGCCTTAACAGATACGCAGTATTTT.

V usage is TRBV6-5 and J usage is TRBJ1-1; tentative D call: TRBD1 (5 bases). CDR1 and CDR2 from the germline V gene are MNHEY and SVGAGI. The V end was cut by 11 bases, the J end by 6 bases, with 25 bases between. This CDR3 is 15 amino acids long. The CDR3, as DNA: TGTGCCGTACAACCCCCGGGACTCATCTATCCTGAAGCTTTCTTT. Its translation is CAVQPPGLIYPEAFF.

J is TRBJ2-1 and V is TRBV13, with D unclear. Germline CDR1 reads PRHDT; CDR2 reads FYEKMQ (reference sequence). The CDR3 covers 12 residues. Trimming cost V 6 bases and J 6 bases, with 9 bases left between them. CDR3 nucleotides: TGTGCCAGCAGGTCGGGTTCCAATGAGCAGTTCTTC. Translating it yields CASRSGSNEQFF.

This chain connects TRBV4-1 to TRBJ2-1; 9 nucleotides agree with TRBD2. Germline CDR1 MGHRA, CDR2 YSYEKL. The J segment lost 0 bases and the V segment lost 2 bases, leaving 8 bases of the junction unmatched. The CDR3 is 18 residues long. CDR3 sequence: CASSQLSGSASSYNEQFF. The CDR3 DNA is TGCGCCAGCAGCCAACTTAGCGGGAGCGCGAGCTCCTACAATGAGCAGTTCTTC.

The chain carries TRBV7-7 and TRBJ2-1, with D unresolved. Germline-derived CDR1 and CDR2 are SSHAT and FNYEAQ (reference sequence). The CDR3 is made up of 14 amino acids. V lost 5 bases and J 1 base, leaving 9 bases between the germline ends. The CDR3, as DNA: TGTGCCAGCAGCCCTCTCCGGTCCTACAATGAGCAGTTCTTC. Its protein is CASSPLRSYNEQFF.

This chain connects TRBV19 to TRBJ2-2; no clear D gene. Germline V gene sequence: CDR1 LNHDA, CDR2 SQIVND (reference sequence). The CDR3 is made up of 16 amino acids. Trimming took 3 bases from V and 3 from J, leaving 14 bases between them. CDR3 in amino acids: CASSIPTPTDTGELFF. DNA for the CDR3: TGTGCCAGTAGTATCCCAACTCCTACTGACACCGGGGAGCTGTTTTTT.

This chain links TRBV19 with TRBJ2-1, with TRBD2 matching 7 bases. CDR3 length: 15 amino acids. Germline V lookup: CDR1 LNHDA, CDR2 SQIVND (reference sequence). The V and J ends lost 5 bases and 0 bases, in that order; junction bases with no gene match: 4. The CDR3 region is CASSSRTSSYNEQFF. Here the CDR3 DNA reads TGTGCCAGTAGTTCCCGGACTAGCTCCTACAATGAGCAGTTCTTC.